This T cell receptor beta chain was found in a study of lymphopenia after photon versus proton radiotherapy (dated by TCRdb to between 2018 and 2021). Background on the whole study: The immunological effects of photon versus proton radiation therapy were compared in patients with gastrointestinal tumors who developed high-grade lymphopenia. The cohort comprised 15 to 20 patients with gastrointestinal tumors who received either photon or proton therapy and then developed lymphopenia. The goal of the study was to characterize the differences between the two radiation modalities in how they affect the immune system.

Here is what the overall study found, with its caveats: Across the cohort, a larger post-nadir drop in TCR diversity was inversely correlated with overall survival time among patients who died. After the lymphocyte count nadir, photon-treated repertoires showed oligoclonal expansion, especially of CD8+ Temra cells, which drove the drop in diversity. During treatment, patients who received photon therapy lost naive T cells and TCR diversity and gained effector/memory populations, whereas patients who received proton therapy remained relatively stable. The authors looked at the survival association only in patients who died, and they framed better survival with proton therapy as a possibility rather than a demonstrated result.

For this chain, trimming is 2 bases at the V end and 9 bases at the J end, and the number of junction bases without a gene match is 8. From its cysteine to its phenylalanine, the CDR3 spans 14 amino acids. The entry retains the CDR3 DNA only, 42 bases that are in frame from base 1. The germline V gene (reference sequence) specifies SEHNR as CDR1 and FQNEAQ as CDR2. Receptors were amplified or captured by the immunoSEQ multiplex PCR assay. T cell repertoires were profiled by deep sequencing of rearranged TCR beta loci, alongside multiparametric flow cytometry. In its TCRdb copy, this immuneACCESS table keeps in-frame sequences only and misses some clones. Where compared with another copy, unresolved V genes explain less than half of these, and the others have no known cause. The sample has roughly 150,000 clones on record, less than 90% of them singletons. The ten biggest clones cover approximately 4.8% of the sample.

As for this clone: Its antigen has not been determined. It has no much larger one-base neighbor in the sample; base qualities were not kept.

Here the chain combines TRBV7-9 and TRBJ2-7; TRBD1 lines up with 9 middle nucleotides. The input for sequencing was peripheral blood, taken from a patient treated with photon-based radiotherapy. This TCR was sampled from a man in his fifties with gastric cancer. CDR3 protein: CASSLTRDRVPQYF. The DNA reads TGTGCCAGCAGCTTAACCCGGGACAGGGTGCCGCAGTACTTC.